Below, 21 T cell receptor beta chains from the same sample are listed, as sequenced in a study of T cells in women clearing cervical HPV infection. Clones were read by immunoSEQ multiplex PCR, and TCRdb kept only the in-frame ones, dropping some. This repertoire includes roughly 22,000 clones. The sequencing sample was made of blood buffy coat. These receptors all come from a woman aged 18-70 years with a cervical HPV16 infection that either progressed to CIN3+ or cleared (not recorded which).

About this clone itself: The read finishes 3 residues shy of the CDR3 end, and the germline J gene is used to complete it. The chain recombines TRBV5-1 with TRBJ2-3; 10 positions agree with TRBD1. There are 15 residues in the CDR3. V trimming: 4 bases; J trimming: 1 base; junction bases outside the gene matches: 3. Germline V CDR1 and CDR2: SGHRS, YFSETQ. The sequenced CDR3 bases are TGCGCCAGCAGCGTCGGGACAGGGGGCACAGATACG. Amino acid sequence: CASSVGTGGTDT. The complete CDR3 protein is CASSVGTGGTDTQYF.

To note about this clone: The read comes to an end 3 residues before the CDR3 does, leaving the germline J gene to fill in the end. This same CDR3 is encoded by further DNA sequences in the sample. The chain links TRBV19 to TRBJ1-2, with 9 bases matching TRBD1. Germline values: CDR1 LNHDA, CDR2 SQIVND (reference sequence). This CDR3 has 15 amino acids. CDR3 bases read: TGTGCCAGTAGTACCCGGACAGGGGACACAGATACC. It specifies CASSTRTGDTDT. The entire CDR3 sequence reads CASSTRTGDTDTYTF.

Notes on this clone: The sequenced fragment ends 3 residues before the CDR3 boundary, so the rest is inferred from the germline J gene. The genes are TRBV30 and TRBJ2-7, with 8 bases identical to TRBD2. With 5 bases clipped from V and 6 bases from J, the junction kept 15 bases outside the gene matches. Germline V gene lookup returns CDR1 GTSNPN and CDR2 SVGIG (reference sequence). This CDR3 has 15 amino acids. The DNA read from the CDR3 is TGTGCCTGGGAGTCCCAAGGTAGCGGGATAACCGAG. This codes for CAWESQGSGITE. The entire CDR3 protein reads CAWESQGSGITEQYF.

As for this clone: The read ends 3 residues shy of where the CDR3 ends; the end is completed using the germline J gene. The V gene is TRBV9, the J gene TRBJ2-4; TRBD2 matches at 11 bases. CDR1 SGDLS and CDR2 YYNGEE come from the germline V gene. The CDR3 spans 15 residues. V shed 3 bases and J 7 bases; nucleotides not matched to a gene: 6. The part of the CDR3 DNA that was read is TGTGCCAGCAGCGAATTAGCGGGGGGGAGGAACATT. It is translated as CASSELAGGRNI. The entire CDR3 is CASSELAGGRNIQYF.

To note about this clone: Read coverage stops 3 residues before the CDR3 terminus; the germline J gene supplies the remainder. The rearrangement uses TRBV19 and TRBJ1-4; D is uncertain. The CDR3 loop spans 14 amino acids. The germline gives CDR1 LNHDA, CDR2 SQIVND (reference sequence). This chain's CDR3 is CASSNRNLRSPLFF. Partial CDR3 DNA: TGTGCCAGTAGTAACAGAAACTTGAGGTCACCA.

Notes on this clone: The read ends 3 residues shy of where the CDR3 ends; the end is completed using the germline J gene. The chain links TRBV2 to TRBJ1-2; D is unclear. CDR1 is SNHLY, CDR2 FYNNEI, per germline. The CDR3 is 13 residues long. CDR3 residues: CARWNSRYNDYTF. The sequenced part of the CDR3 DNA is TGTGCCAGATGGAACAGCAGATACAATGAC.

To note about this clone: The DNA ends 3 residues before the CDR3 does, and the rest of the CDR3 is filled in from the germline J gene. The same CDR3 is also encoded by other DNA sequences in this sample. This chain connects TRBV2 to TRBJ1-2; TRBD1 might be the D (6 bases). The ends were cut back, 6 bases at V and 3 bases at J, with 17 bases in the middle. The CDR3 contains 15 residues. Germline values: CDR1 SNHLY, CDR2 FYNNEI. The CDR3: CASSKDAGVDYGYTF. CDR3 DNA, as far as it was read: TGTGCCAGCAGCAAGGACGCAGGGGTAGACTATGGC. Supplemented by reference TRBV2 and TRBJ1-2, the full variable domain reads EPEVTQTPSHQVTQMGQEVILRCVPISNHLYFYWYRQILGQKVEFLVSFYNNEISEKSEIFDDQFSVERPDGSNFTLKIRSTKLEDSAMYFCASSKDAGVDYGYTFGSGTRLTVV.

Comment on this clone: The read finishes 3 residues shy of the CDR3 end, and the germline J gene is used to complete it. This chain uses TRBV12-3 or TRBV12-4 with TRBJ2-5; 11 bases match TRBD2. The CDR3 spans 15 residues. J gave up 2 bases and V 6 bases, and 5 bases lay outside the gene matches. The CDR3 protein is CASRTTSGSQETQYF. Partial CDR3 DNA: TGTGCCAGCAGAACCACTAGCGGGAGTCAAGAGACC.

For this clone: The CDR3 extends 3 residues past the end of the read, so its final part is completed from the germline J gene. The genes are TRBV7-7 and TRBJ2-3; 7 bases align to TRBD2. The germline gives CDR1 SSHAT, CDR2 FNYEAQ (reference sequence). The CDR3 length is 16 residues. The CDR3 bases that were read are TGTGCCAGCAGCTTAGCGGCCGGCGGGAGTCAGGAGACG. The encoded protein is CASSLAAGGSQET. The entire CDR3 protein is CASSLAAGGSQETQYF.

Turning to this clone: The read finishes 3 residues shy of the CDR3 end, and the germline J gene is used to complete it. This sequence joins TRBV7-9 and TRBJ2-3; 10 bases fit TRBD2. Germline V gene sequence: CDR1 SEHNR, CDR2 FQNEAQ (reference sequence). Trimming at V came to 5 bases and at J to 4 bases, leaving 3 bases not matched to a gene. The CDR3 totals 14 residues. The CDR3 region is CASSPGLASDTQYF. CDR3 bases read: TGTGCCAGCAGCCCGGGACTAGCGTCAGATACG.

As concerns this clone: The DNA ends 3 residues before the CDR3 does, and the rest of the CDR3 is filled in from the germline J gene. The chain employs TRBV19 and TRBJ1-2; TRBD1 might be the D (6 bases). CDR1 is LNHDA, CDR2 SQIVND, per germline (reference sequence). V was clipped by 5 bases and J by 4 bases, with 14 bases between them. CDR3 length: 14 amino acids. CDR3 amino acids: CASSGGQTLYGYTF. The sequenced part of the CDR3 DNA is TGTGCCAGTAGTGGCGGACAGACTCTCTATGGC.

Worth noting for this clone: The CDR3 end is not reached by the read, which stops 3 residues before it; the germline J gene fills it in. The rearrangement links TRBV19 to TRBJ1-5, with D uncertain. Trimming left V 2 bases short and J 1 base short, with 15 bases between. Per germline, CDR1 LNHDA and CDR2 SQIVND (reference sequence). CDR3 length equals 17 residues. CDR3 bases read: TGTGCCAGTAGTATAATTAGAAGTTCCCACAGCAATCAGCCC. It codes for CASSIIRSSHSNQP. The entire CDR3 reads CASSIIRSSHSNQPQHF.

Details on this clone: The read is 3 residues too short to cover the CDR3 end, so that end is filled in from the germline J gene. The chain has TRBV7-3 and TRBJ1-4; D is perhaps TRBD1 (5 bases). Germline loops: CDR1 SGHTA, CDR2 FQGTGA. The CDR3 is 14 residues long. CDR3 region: CASHSGSGANVLFF. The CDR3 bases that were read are TGTGCCAGCCACTCCGGCTCTGGGGCCAACGTA.

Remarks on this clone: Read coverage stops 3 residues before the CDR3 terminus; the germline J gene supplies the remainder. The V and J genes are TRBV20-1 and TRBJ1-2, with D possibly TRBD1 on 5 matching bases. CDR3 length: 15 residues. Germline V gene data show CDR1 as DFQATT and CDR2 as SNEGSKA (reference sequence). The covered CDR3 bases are TGCAGTGCTAGTGGGACTAGCGGGAAGACAGATACC. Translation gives CSASGTSGKTDT. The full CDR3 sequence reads CSASGTSGKTDTYTF.

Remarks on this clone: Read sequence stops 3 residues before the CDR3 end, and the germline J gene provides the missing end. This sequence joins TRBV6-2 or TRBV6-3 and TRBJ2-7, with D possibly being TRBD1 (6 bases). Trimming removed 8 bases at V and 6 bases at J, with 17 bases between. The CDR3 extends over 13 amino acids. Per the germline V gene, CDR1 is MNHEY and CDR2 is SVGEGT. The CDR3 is CASRGQGLSEQYF. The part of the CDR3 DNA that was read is TGTGCCAGCCGAGGGCAGGGGCTTTCCGAG.

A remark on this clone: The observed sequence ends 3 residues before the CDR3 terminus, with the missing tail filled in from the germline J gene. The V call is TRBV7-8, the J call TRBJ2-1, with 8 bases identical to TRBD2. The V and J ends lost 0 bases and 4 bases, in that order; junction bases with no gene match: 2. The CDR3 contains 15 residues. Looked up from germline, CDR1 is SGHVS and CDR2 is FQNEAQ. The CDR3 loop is CASSLAAGGYNEQFF. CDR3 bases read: TGTGCCAGCAGCTTAGCGGCGGGGGGATACAATGAG.

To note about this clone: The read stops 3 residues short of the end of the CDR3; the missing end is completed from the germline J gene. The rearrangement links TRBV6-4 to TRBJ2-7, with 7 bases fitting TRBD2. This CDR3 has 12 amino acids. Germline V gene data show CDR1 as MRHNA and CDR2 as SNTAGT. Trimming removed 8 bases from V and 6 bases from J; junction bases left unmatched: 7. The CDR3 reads CASQGGSLEQYF. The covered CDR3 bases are TGTGCCAGCCAAGGCGGGAGTCTCGAG.

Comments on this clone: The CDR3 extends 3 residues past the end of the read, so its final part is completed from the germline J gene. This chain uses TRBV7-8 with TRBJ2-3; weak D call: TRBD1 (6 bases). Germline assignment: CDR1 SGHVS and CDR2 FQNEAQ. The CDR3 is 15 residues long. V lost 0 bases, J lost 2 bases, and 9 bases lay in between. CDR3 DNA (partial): TGTGCCAGCAGCTTAGCGGACAGACACACAGATACG. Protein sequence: CASSLADRHTDT. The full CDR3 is CASSLADRHTDTQYF.

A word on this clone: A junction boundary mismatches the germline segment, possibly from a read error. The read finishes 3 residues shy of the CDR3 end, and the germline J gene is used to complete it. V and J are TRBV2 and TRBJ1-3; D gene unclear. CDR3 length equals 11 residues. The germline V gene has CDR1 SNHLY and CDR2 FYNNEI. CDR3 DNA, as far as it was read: TGTGCCAGCAGTTTGGTGAACACA. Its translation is CASSLVNT. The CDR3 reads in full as CASSLVNTIYF.

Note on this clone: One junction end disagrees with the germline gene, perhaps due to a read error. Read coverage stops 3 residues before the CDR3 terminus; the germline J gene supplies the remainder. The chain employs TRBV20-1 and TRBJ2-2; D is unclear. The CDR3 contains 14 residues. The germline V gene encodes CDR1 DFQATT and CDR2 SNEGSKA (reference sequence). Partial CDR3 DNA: TGCAGTGCCAGAGCTTCCTTTAACACCGGGGAG. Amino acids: CSARASFNTGE. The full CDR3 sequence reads CSARASFNTGELFF.

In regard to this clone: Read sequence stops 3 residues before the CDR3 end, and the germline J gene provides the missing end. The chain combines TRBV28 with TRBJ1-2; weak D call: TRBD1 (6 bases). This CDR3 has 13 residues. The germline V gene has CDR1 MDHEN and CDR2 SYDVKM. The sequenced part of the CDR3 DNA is TGTGCCAGCAGTTTAAAACAGGGTACAGGC. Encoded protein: CASSLKQGTG. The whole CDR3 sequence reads CASSLKQGTGYTF.